The T cell receptor beta chain described here comes from a study of identical twins. CDR3 length equals 16 residues. Germline lookup yields CDR1 SGHAT and CDR2 FQNNGV. V lost 6 bases to trimming and J lost 3 bases, with 18 bases between them. Each CDR3 protein gets one entry after TCRdb re-called the 5' RACE reads with MiXCR. The sample has some 500,000 distinct CDR3 sequences; roughly a fifth are singletons. This same sample was also taken into another study, of T cells expressing NK-cell markers.

The sample taken for sequencing was CD4+ T cells sorted from blood. This chain joins TRBV11-2 and TRBJ2-1; no clear D gene. The clonotype comes from a woman younger than 35 in good health. CDR3 loop: CASSSLEGRRYNEQFF. The CDR3 DNA reads as TGTGCCAGCAGTTCCCTTGAAGGCAGGCGCTACAATGAGCAGTTCTTC.